The 27 T cell receptor beta chains in this list originate from one sample, sequenced in a study of shared clonotypes between healthy human individuals. This table comes from immunoSEQ multiplex PCR, and its TCRdb copy is limited to in-frame clones, with some not included. The sample yields some 980,000 clones, 70% to 85% seen once. The sample consisted of memory CD4+ T cells sorted from blood. The subset is: CD45RA-negative fraction. These receptors came from a man aged 18 to 35 in good health.

This chain joins TRBV10-3 and TRBJ2-7, with D perhaps matching TRBD1 (5 bases). V shed 5 bases and J shed 3 bases, with 8 bases lying between them. Germline V gene sequence: CDR1 ENHRY, CDR2 SYGVKD. The CDR3 covers 12 residues. The CDR3 coding sequence is TGTGCCATCAGTCCAGGGAACTACGAGCAGTACTTC. It is translated as CAISPGNYEQYF.

J is TRBJ2-1 and V is TRBV25-1; D could derive from TRBD1 or TRBD2 (5 bases each). Deletions cut 6 bases from V and 2 bases from J, with 14 bases between. This CDR3 is 15 amino acids long. Germline V lookup: CDR1 MGHDK, CDR2 SYGVNS. CDR3 coding DNA: TGTGCCAGCAGACTGCAGGGACGACCCTACAATGAGCAGTTCTTC. This gives the protein CASRLQGRPYNEQFF.

This chain uses TRBV28 with TRBJ1-6; D is uncertain. Per the germline V gene, CDR1 is MDHEN and CDR2 is SYDVKM. The CDR3 contains 15 residues. Trimming shortened V by 2 bases and J by 9 bases, and 14 bases separated the two germline ends. The CDR3, as DNA: TGTGCCAGCAGTTTAGGTTTGGGCCGGGGTTCACCCCTCCACTTT. This gives the protein CASSLGLGRGSPLHF.

The V call is TRBV28, the J call TRBJ1-2; D possibly corresponds to TRBD1 (5 bases). V shed 8 bases and J shed 4 bases, with 11 bases lying between them. CDR3 length: 12 amino acids. Germline CDR1 reads MDHEN; CDR2 reads SYDVKM. In DNA, the CDR3 is TGTGCCAGCTGGGACCAGGGCTATGGCTACACCTTC. This gives the protein CASWDQGYGYTF.

The chain uses TRBV11-2 and TRBJ2-7; 8 bases fit TRBD2. V dropped 5 bases and J dropped 7; count of bases not matched to a gene: 10. The CDR3 has 14 amino acids. Germline CDR1 is SGHAT and CDR2 is FQNNGV. As DNA, the CDR3 is TGTGCCAGCAGCAGCCGGGTTCAGCGGGGGGAGCAGTACTTC. Translated: CASSSRVQRGEQYF.

V and J are TRBV18 and TRBJ2-7; 9 bases are shared with TRBD1. V was pared by 3 bases and J by 3 bases, with 9 bases of the junction left unmatched. The CDR3 has 16 residues. Per the germline V gene, CDR1 is KGHSH and CDR2 is LQKENI. The CDR3 DNA is TGTGCCAGCTCACCGTCCGGGACAGGGTTAAACTACGAGCAGTACTTC. Its protein is CASSPSGTGLNYEQYF.

This chain uses TRBV9 with TRBJ2-5, with 7 bases fitting TRBD1. The CDR3 extends over 15 amino acids. From germline, CDR1 is SGDLS and CDR2 YYNGEE. V was clipped by 2 bases and J by 3 bases; unmatched bases: 7. The CDR3 bases are TGTGCCAGCAGCGTCCGGGACAGACGGGAAGAGACCCAGTACTTC. Translation: CASSVRDRREETQYF.

The chain uses TRBV5-6 and TRBJ2-1; TRBD1 is a possible D gene (6 bases). This CDR3 is built from 15 residues. The V end was cut by 4 bases, the J end by 4 bases, with 15 bases between. Germline V gene sequence: CDR1 SGHDT, CDR2 YYEEEE. The CDR3 loop is CASSTWDIPYNEQFF. The CDR3 nucleotides read TGTGCCAGCAGCACGTGGGACATCCCGTACAATGAGCAGTTCTTC. Combining the CDR3 with reference TRBV5-6 and TRBJ2-1 gives the whole variable domain DAGVTQSPTHLIKTRGQQVTLRCSPKSGHDTVSWYQQALGQGPQFIFQYYEEEERQRGNFPDRFSGHQFPNYSSELNVNALLLGDSALYLCASSTWDIPYNEQFFGPGTRLTVL.

CDR3 residues: CASSLVVGAANTIYF. The CDR3 nucleotides read TGTGCCAGCAGCTTAGTAGTAGGGGCGGCGAACACCATATATTTT. The V and J genes are TRBV7-9 and TRBJ1-3; weak D call: TRBD1 (5 bases). From germline, CDR1 is SEHNR and CDR2 FQNEAQ (reference sequence). Trimming took off 1 base at V and 7 bases at J, with 14 bases between the two ends. This CDR3 has 15 residues.

This clone showed up just once. CDR3 DNA: TGTGCCAGCAGCCGATTCGGCGGGGGGAACAATGAGCAGTTCTTC. Encoded protein: CASSRFGGGNNEQFF. V and J are TRBV11-2 and TRBJ2-1, with 8 bases lining up with TRBD2. The CDR3 extends over 15 amino acids. Per the germline V gene, CDR1 is SGHAT and CDR2 is FQNNGV. V lost 5 bases, J lost 5 bases, and 8 bases stayed unmatched.

Remarks on this clone: This CDR3 is also generated by other DNA sequences in the sample. The chain carries TRBV6-5 and TRBJ1-2; D gene unclear. V lost 6 bases, J lost 4 bases, and 12 bases lay in between. The CDR3 loop spans 13 amino acids. Germline CDR1 and CDR2: MNHEY and SVGAGI. The CDR3 is CASSFGRSYGYTF. CDR3 coding DNA: TGTGCCAGCAGCTTCGGACGGAGCTATGGCTACACCTTC.

The chain recombines TRBV5-4 with TRBJ1-2; 7 bases map to TRBD1. CDR3 length equals 13 residues. Germline loops: CDR1 SGHNT, CDR2 YYREEE (reference sequence). V shed 1 base and J 8 bases; nucleotides not matched to a gene: 5. CDR3 sequence: CASSLTGAGGYTF. The CDR3, as DNA: TGTGCCAGCAGCTTGACAGGGGCTGGCGGCTACACCTTC.

The genes are TRBV5-1 and TRBJ1-1, with TRBD1 as a possible D gene (5 bases). CDR3 size: 13 residues. CDR1 and CDR2 (germline): SGHRS, YFSETQ. The V and J ends lost 4 bases and 8 bases respectively, with 15 bases between them. CDR3 sequence (DNA): TGCGCCAGCAGCGATGGCGGGACTACAGAAGCTTTCTTT. It specifies CASSDGGTTEAFF.

This clone was recorded once. The chain employs TRBV7-3 and TRBJ1-2; possibly TRBD1 for D (5 bases). Germline V lookup: CDR1 SGHTA, CDR2 FQGTGA. The CDR3 is 18 residues long. V was trimmed by 0 bases and J by 2 bases, leaving 19 bases between them. The CDR3, as DNA: TGTGCCAGCAGCTTAACGAGGGACCCCCGTTCACCCAACTATGGCTACACCTTC. Its translation: CASSLTRDPRSPNYGYTF.

The sample holds one count of this clone. The chain has TRBV6-1 and TRBJ1-2, with unresolved D. Trimming took off 2 bases at V and 1 base at J, with 20 bases between the two ends. CDR3 length equals 18 residues. The V gene's germline CDR1 is MNHNS and CDR2 SASEGT. The CDR3 DNA is TGTGCCAGCAGTGAAAAGAAGGGTCCGCAAAAGGATAACTATGGCTACACCTTC. Translated, it gives CASSEKKGPQKDNYGYTF.

V and J are TRBV7-2 and TRBJ2-5; TRBD1 matches at 9 bases. Germline CDR1 SGHTA, CDR2 FQGNSA. Trimming at V came to 4 bases and at J to 5 bases, leaving 11 bases not matched to a gene. The CDR3 runs to 16 residues. CDR3 region: CASSSSRDRAWETQYF. In DNA form, the CDR3 reads TGTGCCAGCAGCTCGAGCCGGGACAGGGCTTGGGAGACCCAGTACTTC.

This clone was seen a few times. The chain has TRBV29-1 and TRBJ1-1; 10 bases map to TRBD1. The CDR3 length is 15 residues. J lost 3 bases, V lost 3 bases, and 7 bases had no gene match. CDR1 and CDR2 from the germline V gene are SQVTM and ANQGSEA. In DNA, the CDR3 is TGCAGCGTTGACCAAGGGACAGGGGCGGACACTGAAGCTTTCTTT. It is translated as CSVDQGTGADTEAFF.

This rearrangement joins TRBV10-3 to TRBJ2-3, with D possibly being TRBD1 (6 bases). The V end was cut by 8 bases, the J end by 4 bases, with 13 bases between. Germline V gene sequence: CDR1 ENHRY, CDR2 SYGVKD. CDR3 length: 13 amino acids. Here the CDR3 DNA reads TGTGCCATCGGAGCAGGGGCAGCAGATACGCAGTATTTT. It specifies CAIGAGAADTQYF.

The chain combines TRBV11-2 with TRBJ2-7; TRBD1 aligns across 9 bases. V gave up 3 bases and J gave up 4 bases; unmatched junction bases: 7. The CDR3 has 15 amino acids. Germline assignment: CDR1 SGHAT and CDR2 FQNNGV. The CDR3 DNA reads as TGTGCCAGCAGCTTGCCCGGGACAGGGATATACGAGCAGTACTTC. The encoded protein is CASSLPGTGIYEQYF.

To note about this clone: One end of the junction is discordant with germline, which a read error may explain. This sample also contains other DNA sequences that code for the same CDR3. The CDR3 DNA follows: TGTGCCAGCTCTCCACAGGGGGCGAGCAATCAGCCCCAGCATTTT. Its translation is CASSPQGASNQPQHF. The rearrangement links TRBV18 to TRBJ1-5, with TRBD1 matching 9 bases. Germline CDR1 and CDR2: KGHSH and LQKENI. The CDR3 loop spans 15 amino acids.

This sequence joins TRBV27 and TRBJ2-3, with 8 bases identical to TRBD1. The CDR3 is 19 residues long. J gave up 4 bases and V 1 base, and 16 bases lay outside the gene matches. Germline loops: CDR1 MNHEY, CDR2 SMNVEV (reference sequence). CDR3 loop: CASSLYGSGDRGFSDTQYF. CDR3 bases: TGTGCCAGCAGTTTATACGGTTCCGGAGACAGGGGATTTTCAGATACGCAGTATTTT.

This chain links TRBV20-1 with TRBJ2-5; D may correspond to TRBD1 or TRBD2 (5 bases each). The CDR3 is made up of 11 amino acids. Germline values: CDR1 DFQATT, CDR2 SNEGSKA (reference sequence). CDR3 sequence reads: CSPRGEETQYF. For the CDR3, the DNA is TGCAGCCCTAGAGGGGAAGAGACCCAGTACTTC.

This chain links TRBV30 with TRBJ1-6, with D unclear. This CDR3 is 13 amino acids long. With 4 bases removed from V and 11 bases from J, the gap between germline ends came to 15 bases. Germline V gene lookup returns CDR1 GTSNPN and CDR2 SVGIG (reference sequence). The CDR3 sequence is CAWMKVTGAPLHF. The CDR3 nucleotides read TGTGCCTGGATGAAAGTCACCGGCGCACCCCTCCACTTT.

The CDR3, as DNA: TGTGCCAGCAGCCAACGTGCTAGCAGCACAGATACGCAGTATTTT. Amino acids: CASSQRASSTDTQYF. The V and J genes are TRBV4-2 and TRBJ2-3, with D possibly TRBD2 on 5 matching bases. Germline assignment: CDR1 LGHNA and CDR2 YNFKEQ. The CDR3 loop spans 15 amino acids. The ends were cut back, 2 bases at V and 0 bases at J, with 9 bases in the middle.

CDR3 residues: CASTAANYGYTF. The CDR3 DNA is TGTGCCAGTACGGCAGCTAACTATGGCTACACCTTC. The chain is built from TRBV19 and TRBJ1-2; D call uncertain. Germline V gene sequence: CDR1 LNHDA, CDR2 SQIVND (reference sequence). V dropped 7 bases and J dropped 0 bases, with 6 bases sitting between them. The CDR3 runs to 12 residues.

V gene TRBV4-2 combines with J gene TRBJ1-5; possible D gene TRBD1, 5 bases. The V end lost 1 base, the J end lost 2 bases, and 9 bases lay between the germline ends. CDR3 length: 15 amino acids. The germline gives CDR1 LGHNA, CDR2 YNFKEQ. Here the CDR3 reads CASSQVGGGNQPQHF. DNA of the CDR3: TGTGCCAGCAGCCAAGTTGGAGGGGGCAATCAGCCCCAGCATTTT.

The DNA of the CDR3 is TGTGCCAGCTCCCGAGGGGGGGGGCACGGTCAGCCCCAGCATTTT. Translating it yields CASSRGGGHGQPQHF. The rearrangement uses TRBV18 and TRBJ1-5, with D perhaps TRBD1 (6 bases). Germline V gene lookup returns CDR1 KGHSH and CDR2 LQKENI. This CDR3 is built from 15 residues. The V end lost 6 bases, the J end lost 6 bases, and 18 bases lay between the germline ends.